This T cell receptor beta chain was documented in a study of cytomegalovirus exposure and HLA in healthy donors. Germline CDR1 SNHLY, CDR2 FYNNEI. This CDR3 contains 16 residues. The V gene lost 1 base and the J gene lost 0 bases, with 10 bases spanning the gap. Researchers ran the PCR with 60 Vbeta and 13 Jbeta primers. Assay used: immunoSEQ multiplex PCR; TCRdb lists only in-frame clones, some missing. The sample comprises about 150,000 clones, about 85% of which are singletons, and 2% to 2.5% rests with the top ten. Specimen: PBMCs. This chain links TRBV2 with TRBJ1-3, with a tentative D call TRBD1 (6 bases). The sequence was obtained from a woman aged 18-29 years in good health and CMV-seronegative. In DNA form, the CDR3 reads TGTGCCAGCAGTGAAGGGACAGCGAGCTCTGGAAACACCATATATTTT. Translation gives CASSEGTASSGNTIYF. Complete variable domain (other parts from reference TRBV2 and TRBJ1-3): EPEVTQTPSHQVTQMGQEVILRCVPISNHLYFYWYRQILGQKVEFLVSFYNNEISEKSEIFDDQFSVERPDGSNFTLKIRSTKLEDSAMYFCASSEGTASSGNTIYFGEGSWLTVV.